This TCR beta chain originates from a study of blood T cell repertoires in COVID-19. The CDR3 contains 16 residues. V was trimmed by 4 bases and J by 3 bases, leaving 17 bases between them. The germline gives CDR1 SGHRS, CDR2 YFSETQ. Here immunoSEQ multiplex PCR was the method, and the copy in TCRdb shows in-frame clones only, minus some. Of 23,000 or so clones listed, 83% are singletons. The receptor's source is a human donor in a cohort sampled during active COVID-19. What was sequenced was peripheral blood. This chain joins TRBV5-1 and TRBJ2-1; perhaps TRBD2 as D (5 bases). CDR3 residues: CASSGRTGFLYNEQFF. The CDR3 coding sequence is TGCGCCAGCAGCGGTAGGACGGGATTCCTCTACAATGAGCAGTTCTTC.